These T cell receptor beta chains were read from a single sample in a study of shared clonotypes between healthy human individuals. TCRdb keeps only in-frame clones here, not all; method: immunoSEQ multiplex PCR. The sample includes some 2.1 million clones, 85% to 95% of them seen just once. Material for sequencing was naive CD4+ T cells sorted from blood. The receptors were sampled from a young man in good health. Both conserved end residues are part of each CDR3.

CDR3	J	V
CASSFGEADTQYF	TRBJ2-3	TRBV5-5
CASSFLSGSGNEQFF	TRBJ2-1	TRBV5-6
CASSPGGERKLFF	TRBJ1-4	TRBV6-6
CASSRDRGYAEAFF	TRBJ1-1	TRBV6-5
CASSTDMNTEAFF	TRBJ1-1	TRBV5-4
CASSLYRGSYGYTF	TRBJ1-2	TRBV13
CAISQDRVGETQYF	TRBJ2-5	TRBV10-3
CASSLDQAGEQYF	TRBJ2-7	TRBV7-9
CASNPASGQDTQYF	TRBJ2-3	TRBV4-2
CASRLEMYNEQFF	TRBJ2-1	TRBV2
CASSIGTGSLYNEQFF	TRBJ2-1	TRBV19
CASSQAPHSGGANEQFF	TRBJ2-1	TRBV4-1
CASSLVGGQGTQYF	TRBJ2-5	TRBV11-3
CASSQASGRHSYNEQFF	TRBJ2-1	TRBV14
CASSPRTGATYEQYF	TRBJ2-7	TRBV28
CASSLDQGARYEQYF	TRBJ2-7	TRBV5-1
CASSHRTTGGRETQYF	TRBJ2-5	TRBV4-1
CASSSTVNYGYTF	TRBJ1-2	TRBV5-1
CASSSDRPNTEAFF	TRBJ1-1	TRBV6-6
CASSRTSGGAGTGELFF	TRBJ2-2	TRBV2
CASSPNTGAGRLYEQYF	TRBJ2-7	TRBV19
CASSLEGDSASPLHF	TRBJ1-6	TRBV11-2
CASSLRGVPEAFF	TRBJ1-1	TRBV14
CASQYSTGNTIYF	TRBJ1-3	TRBV2
CASRTGTGTYEQYF	TRBJ2-7	TRBV6-1
CASNIPSLGPNEQFF	TRBJ2-1	TRBV19
CASSPGHHTGELFF	TRBJ2-2	TRBV18
CASSQDRGNLSPLHF	TRBJ1-6	TRBV4-3
CASRGQPQHF	TRBJ1-5	TRBV11-3